This is a list of T cell receptor beta chains from one sample in a study of blood T cell repertoires in COVID-19. Assay: immunoSEQ multiplex PCR; the TCRdb copy retains only in-frame clones and omits some. The data contain about 120,000 clones, roughly 82% of them singletons. The sample taken for sequencing was peripheral blood. Source of these receptors: a human donor in a cohort sampled during active COVID-19. The CDR3 runs from the conserved cysteine through the conserved F or W. Fields, in order: V gene, clone size, D gene, J gene, CDR3 DNA, CDR3 protein. The D gene is left open where the match is weak. The size field is filled for only some rows; it gives once, few, many or a size class.

TRBV6-5	.	TRBD1	TRBJ2-1	TGTGCCAGCAGTCCCGGGACAGGGACCTACAATGAGCAGTTCTTC	CASSPGTGTYNEQFF
TRBV27	.	.	TRBJ1-1	TGTGCCAGCAGCCCCGCAGGGCGCACTGAAGCTTTCTTT	CASSPAGRTEAFF
TRBV10-2	.	.	TRBJ1-1	TGCGCCAGCAGTGAGGGGGCAGGGAAAGGGAACACTGAAGCTTTCTTT	CASSEGAGKGNTEAFF
TRBV6-5	.	TRBD1	TRBJ2-7	TGTGCCAGCAGTTACATGACAGGGGGGAAAATCTACGAGCAGTACTTC	CASSYMTGGKIYEQYF
TRBV7-8	.	.	TRBJ1-5	TGTGCCAGCAGCTTAGCCCAAAATCAGCCCCAGCATTTT	CASSLAQNQPQHF
TRBV6-6	.	.	TRBJ2-2	TGTGCCAGCAAAAGTGGAGGGGGGGCGAACACCGGGGAGCTGTTTTTT	CASKSGGGANTGELFF
TRBV9	few	.	TRBJ1-2	TGTGCCAGCCACAGACAGGCTCATGGCTACACCTTC	CASHRQAHGYTF
TRBV4-3	.	TRBD1	TRBJ1-1	TGCGCCAGCAGTTACAGGGGTGAGACTGAAGCTTTCTTT	CASSYRGETEAFF
TRBV7-2	.	TRBD2	TRBJ2-7	TGTGCCAGCAGCTTAGTTAGCGGGGGGGGTGGCGAGCAGTACTTC	CASSLVSGGGGEQYF
TRBV5-6	.	.	TRBJ1-1	TGTGCCAGCAGCTTGGCAGCGGCAGGGACAAGGTTCACTGAAGCTTTCTTT	CASSLAAAGTRFTEAFF
TRBV4-3	.	.	TRBJ2-1	TGCGCCAGCAGCCAAGATCAAACAGGATGGACGCAGTTCTTC	CASSQDQTGWTQFF
TRBV7-8	.	.	TRBJ2-3	TGTGCCAGCAGCTTTAGTCGGTCTCGCGGGGTAGATACGCAGTATTTT	CASSFSRSRGVDTQYF
TRBV19	few	TRBD2	TRBJ2-5	TGTGCCAGTACTGACGGGGGGGCCTTAGAGACCCAGTACTTC	CASTDGGALETQYF
TRBV28	.	.	TRBJ1-4	TGTGCCAGCAGTTTATATATACAGGGATTGAGTGAAAAACTGTTTTTT	CASSLYIQGLSEKLFF
TRBV2	.	TRBD1	TRBJ1-1	TGTGCCAGCAGAGCAGGGGGCGGTATCGCTGAAGCTTTCTTT	CASRAGGGIAEAFF
TRBV12-3/TRBV12-4	.	.	TRBJ1-4	TGTGCCAGCAGGTGGACAGACTATGAAAAACTGTTTTTT	CASRWTDYEKLFF
TRBV11-2	few	TRBD2	TRBJ2-6	TGTGCCAGCAGCCAGGGCGGGGGACTCCTTGGGGCCAACGTCCTGACTTTC	CASSQGGGLLGANVLTF
TRBV2	once	TRBD2	TRBJ2-1	TGTGCCAGCAGTGAAATTGGCGGGAGCTCCTACAATGAGCAGTTCTTC	CASSEIGGSSYNEQFF
TRBV12-3/TRBV12-4	.	.	TRBJ2-5	TGTGCCAGCGCAGCAGGGGAGACCCAGTACTTC	CASAAGETQYF
TRBV6-5	.	TRBD1	TRBJ2-5	TGTGCCAGCAGAGTTGGGACAGGGTCCCAAGAGACCCAGTACTTC	CASRVGTGSQETQYF
TRBV24-1	few	.	TRBJ2-2	TGTGCCACCAGTGATTTGCCGAGTACGAACACCGGGGAGCTGTTTTTT	CATSDLPSTNTGELFF
TRBV3-1/TRBV3-2	once	TRBD1	TRBJ2-5	TGTGCCAGCAGCCAAGGGACAGGAAGCCAAGAGACCCAGTACTTC	CASSQGTGSQETQYF
TRBV5-4	few	.	TRBJ1-5	TGTGCCAGCAGCCCCCCCCAAGGAGCACCGAGAAAGAATCAGCCCCAGCATTTT	CASSPPQGAPRKNQPQHF
TRBV20-1	once	.	TRBJ2-2	TGCAGTGCTAGAGTTCGCGGGGAGCTGTTTTTT	CSARVRGELFF
TRBV19	.	.	TRBJ1-5	TGTGCCAGTAGGTATGCCTGGGCAGCTAACAATCAGCCCCAGCATTTT	CASRYAWAANNQPQHF